The T cell receptor (beta chain) under discussion was sequenced for a study of T cells in women clearing cervical HPV infection. About the study: Cases were women with histologically confirmed HPV16-related CIN3 or worse, including a couple of invasive cancers.

The germline V and J ends were trimmed by 3 bases and 2 bases, with 7 bases remaining between them. The CDR3 covers 13 residues. CDR1 and CDR2 from the germline V gene are DFQATT and SNEGSKA (reference sequence). Points on this clone: The antigen is not known. The read stops 3 residues short of the end of the CDR3; the missing end is completed from the germline J gene.

Study-wide points: Repertoire richness, not evenness, was significantly elevated in CIN3+ cases versus controls.

Using immunoSEQ multiplex PCR, the repertoire was profiled, and TCRdb retains in-frame clones only, with some absent. This specimen shows about 23,000 clones; the ten leading clones hold roughly 9.1%. The chain couples TRBV20-1 to TRBJ1-4; unclear D gene. The sequence was collected from a woman between 18 and 70 years old with a cervical HPV16 infection that either progressed to CIN3+ or cleared (not recorded which). Sequencing used blood buffy coat. The CDR3 loop is CSASRRTNEKLFF. The CDR3 bases that were read are TGCAGTGCTAGTCGAAGGACTAATGAAAAA.